What follows is one T cell receptor (beta chain) and its context. The antigen is undetermined. This sample is drawn from a study of cytomegalovirus exposure and HLA in healthy donors. Per the germline V gene, CDR1 is SGHRS and CDR2 is YFSETQ. The CDR3 contains 13 residues. The V end was cut by 4 bases, the J end by 12 bases, with 20 bases between. The study ran its PCR with 60 Vbeta and 13 Jbeta primers. Clones were sequenced by immunoSEQ multiplex PCR, and TCRdb holds only the in-frame ones, with some missing. The sample consists of approximately 190,000 clones, 55% to 75% of them appearing once. Study-wide points: In a later analysis, an Asian-associated ancestry cluster reportedly showed fewer N-insertions than the approximately 610-donor mean. Overall, approximately 150 TCR beta chains were annotated as cytomegalovirus-associated. As was reported, the HLA-A and HLA-B alleles of most subjects were accurately predicted from TCR beta sequences.

This TCR was recovered from a man aged 35-49 years in good health and CMV-seropositive. The V gene is TRBV5-1, the J gene TRBJ2-7; possibly TRBD2 for D (6 bases). The sequenced material came from PBMCs. The CDR3 DNA sequence: TGCGCCAGCAGCCAAACCGGGAGCGAAAAGGGGTACTTC. Its translation is CASSQTGSEKGYF. Using reference TRBV5-1 and TRBJ2-7 for the parts outside the CDR3, the full variable domain is KAGVTQTPRYLIKTRGQQVTLSCSPISGHRSVSWYQQTPGQGLQFLFEYFSETQRNKGNFPGRFSGRQFSNSRSEMNVSTLELGDSALYLCASSQTGSEKGYFGPGTRLTVT.